This T cell receptor beta chain was documented in a study of T-cell reconstitution after alpha-beta-depleted transplantation in children (dated by TCRdb to the mid-2010s). About the full investigation: The study quantitatively tracked T-cell immune reconstitution after TCRalphabeta/CD19-depleted allogeneic hematopoietic cell transplantation in children using TCR repertoire profiling. What the study reported, not specific to this receptor: Over subsequent months, a decline in hyperexpanded clone frequencies was noted, and after one year, T-cell counts and TCRbeta diversity were mostly ascribed to newly produced T cells. The apparently early alphabetaT-cell count recovery about two months after transplant was reportedly dependent on only several hundred rapidly expanded clones derived from non-depleted graft cells. In some patients, the high TCRbeta diversity seen at day 60 was put down to recipient T cells and intrathymic progenitors that had survived conditioning.

With regard to this clonotype: The specificity of this receptor is unknown. It has no much larger one-base neighbor in the sample; base qualities were not kept.

Read against the paper, the sample's treatment or condition label means: allogeneic hematopoietic cell transplantation with graft depleted of TCRalphabeta T cells and CD19 B cells. Transplant recipients were children who received TCRalphabeta/CD19-depleted allogeneic hematopoietic cell grafts. Sequences SGHTA (CDR1) and FQGNSA (CDR2) are obtained from the germline V gene. V drops 5 bases and J drops 0 bases, leaving 8 bases in between. Including the terminal cysteine and phenylalanine, the CDR3 comprises 13 residues. Only the CDR3 region is kept as DNA, spanning 39 bases read in frame from base 1. The library was built by means of PCR. These reads were obtained on an Illumina HiSeq 2500. TCR library preparation used molecular barcoding, with unique molecular identifiers applied to normalize quantification of the TCRbeta repertoire. The public reads were quality trimmed at Q25 with fastp and then assembled into clones with MiXCR by TCRdb, keeping productive beta chains. Entries are consolidated by CDR3 protein sequence, retaining the most common genes and DNA. The sample yields 600,000 or so distinct CDR3 sequences; 20% to 25% were counted once. The top ten hold 12% to 15% of the sample.

The rearranged chain carries TRBV7-2 and TRBJ2-7; the D gene lacks a confident call. The sequence derives from a boy younger than two who had a stem cell transplant for acute myeloid leukemia, so the T cells may come from the graft donor. The specimen comprised PBMCs, mostly from graft donor cells, sampled 360 days after TCRalphabeta/CD19-depleted stem cell transplant. The DNA reads as follows: TGTGCCAGCAGCAGGACGGCCTCCTACGAGCAGTACTTC. Its translation is CASSRTASYEQYF.